The sequence of this TCR beta chain was determined in a study of cytomegalovirus exposure and HLA in healthy donors. About the research overall: The 130 or so validation repertoires used the same platform as the 550 to 700 first-cohort repertoires (as reported by a later analysis). General study points: Associated with cytomegalovirus, according to the listing, were 150 to 200 TCR beta chains.

The CDR3 has 16 amino acids. Germline V lookup: CDR1 MGHRA, CDR2 YSYEKL. Trimming stripped 4 bases from V and 7 bases from J, with 20 bases between. This clone has a single count. Its antigen is currently unknown. Some clones are missing from TCRdb's copy, which holds only in-frame ones; the method was immunoSEQ multiplex PCR. Of some 190,000 clones in the sample, about 83% were seen once. Specimen: PBMCs. This chain uses TRBV4-1 with TRBJ1-5; D call uncertain. This sequence originates from a woman in her late teens or twenties in good health and CMV-seronegative. The CDR3 region is CASSRLQDRREQPQHF. CDR3 coding DNA: TGCGCCAGCAGCCGCCTTCAGGACCGTCGGGAGCAGCCCCAGCATTTT.